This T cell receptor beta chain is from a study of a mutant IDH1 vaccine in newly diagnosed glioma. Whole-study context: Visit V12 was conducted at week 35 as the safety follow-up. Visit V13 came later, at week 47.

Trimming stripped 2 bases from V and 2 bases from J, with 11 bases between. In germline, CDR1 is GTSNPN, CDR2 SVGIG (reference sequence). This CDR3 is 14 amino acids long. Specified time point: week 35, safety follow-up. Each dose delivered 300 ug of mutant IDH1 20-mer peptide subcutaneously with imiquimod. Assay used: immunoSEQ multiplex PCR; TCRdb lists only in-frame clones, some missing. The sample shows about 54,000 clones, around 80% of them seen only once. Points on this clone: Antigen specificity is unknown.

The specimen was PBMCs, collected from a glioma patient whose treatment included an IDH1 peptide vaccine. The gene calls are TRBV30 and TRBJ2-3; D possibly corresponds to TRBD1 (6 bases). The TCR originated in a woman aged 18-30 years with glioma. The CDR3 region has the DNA TGTGCCTGGAGTCCAGGGGAGAACACAGATACGCAGTATTTT. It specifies CAWSPGENTDTQYF.